Listed below are T cell receptor beta chains from one sample, sequenced in a study of neurological immune-mediated disorders. MiXCR, run by TCRdb on the 5' RACE reads, gives a single entry per CDR3 protein. The sample consists of 100,000 to 150,000 distinct CDR3 sequences, about 3.4% of them appearing once. Material: PBMCs. These receptors all stem from a woman aged 25 to 45 with multiple sclerosis. Each CDR3 is given with its conserved first and last residue. The D gene is left open where the match is weak. Only some rows state a clone size, as once, few, many or a class for expanded clones.

clone_size	d_call	j_call	v_call	cdr3_nt	cdr3_aa
few	TRBD1	TRBJ1-2	TRBV10-2	TGCGCCAGCAGTGAGTCAGGGGGCAATGGCTACACCTTC	CASSESGGNGYTF
many	TRBD2	TRBJ2-2	TRBV14	TGTGCCAGCAGGCAAACCGGGACTAGAGGCACCGGGGAGCTGTTTTTT	CASRQTGTRGTGELFF
many	TRBD2	TRBJ2-2	TRBV5-6	TGTGCCAGCAGCTTGGGGACTAGCGGCGCGAACACCGGGGAGCTGTTTTTT	CASSLGTSGANTGELFF
many	.	TRBJ2-1	TRBV7-9	TGTGCCAGCAGCTTAATCCGCCCCCTGAGGGATGAGCAGTTCTTC	CASSLIRPLRDEQFF
many	.	TRBJ1-2	TRBV20-1	TGCAGTGCCGAGAGGACCAGCTCCTATGGCTACACCTTC	CSAERTSSYGYTF
many	.	TRBJ2-5	TRBV12-3/TRBV12-4	TGTGCCAGCAGTCCCTTGGGTAGGGAGCAAGAGACCCAGTACTTC	CASSPLGREQETQYF
many	TRBD1	TRBJ1-2	TRBV4-1	TGCGCCAGCAGCCGGGACAGGGCCTACACCTTC	CASSRDRAYTF
many	TRBD1	TRBJ2-1	TRBV7-9	TGTGCCAGCAGCCCACCACAGGGGTCAGCCTACAATGAGCAGTTCTTC	CASSPPQGSAYNEQFF
many	.	TRBJ2-3	TRBV4-3	TGCGCCAGCAGCCAAGGTTACGCGGGGGCCTGGGGAGATACGCAGTATTTT	CASSQGYAGAWGDTQYF
few	.	TRBJ2-2	TRBV11-3	TGTGCCAGCAGCAGAGGACACCTGAACACCGGGGAGCTGTTTTTT	CASSRGHLNTGELFF
many	.	TRBJ2-5	TRBV29-1	TGCAGCGTTGATAACCCCGGGACGCCCAAAGAGACCCAGTACTTC	CSVDNPGTPKETQYF
many	.	TRBJ2-2	TRBV24-1	TGTGCCACCAGTGACCGCACTAACACCGGGGAGCTGTTTTTT	CATSDRTNTGELFF
many	.	TRBJ1-3	TRBV20-1	TGCAGTGCCTCTCCAGGGCTGAACCGTAACACCATATATTTT	CSASPGLNRNTIYF
.	.	TRBJ1-2	TRBV14	TGTGCCAGCAGCCAGGGGTTTAGCTATGGCTACACCTTC	CASSQGFSYGYTF
many	TRBD2	TRBJ2-1	TRBV9	TGTGCCAGCAGCCGGAGGTTAGCGGGATACAATGAGCAGTTCTTC	CASSRRLAGYNEQFF
many	.	TRBJ2-1	TRBV4-3	TGCGCCAGCAGCCAGATCCGTGCGGGGCTGCAATACAATGAGCAGTTCTTC	CASSQIRAGLQYNEQFF
many	.	TRBJ1-1	TRBV5-1	TGCGCCAGCAGCTTGCCCAGGCAGCCGAACACTGAAGCTTTCTTT	CASSLPRQPNTEAFF
many	.	TRBJ2-1	TRBV7-7	TGTGCCAGCAGCTTTGAGGGAGTCAATGAGCAGTTCTTC	CASSFEGVNEQFF
few	.	TRBJ1-3	TRBV4-3	TGCGCCAGCAGCCAAGGGCTGCAACACTCTGGAAACACCATATATTTT	CASSQGLQHSGNTIYF
many	TRBD2	TRBJ2-5	TRBV29-1	TGCAGCGTTGTCGGTGGCAGGGAGGGTTGGGAGCTGCTCCAAGAGACCCAGTACTTC	CSVVGGREGWELLQETQYF
many	.	TRBJ1-5	TRBV20-1	TGCAGTGCTAGAGGGGGGCGGGCAGCGCCATATAGCAATCAGCCCCAGCATTTT	CSARGGRAAPYSNQPQHF
many	.	TRBJ2-7	TRBV29-1	TGCAGCGTTGCGAAAGGGGACTCGACCGAGCAGTACTTC	CSVAKGDSTEQYF
many	TRBD1	TRBJ2-5	TRBV20-1	TGCAGTGCTACACCGGGACAGAGCCAAGAGACCCAGTACTTC	CSATPGQSQETQYF
many	.	TRBJ2-2	TRBV20-1	TGCAGTGCCCCAACCCCGCTTAACACCGGGGAGCTGTTTTTT	CSAPTPLNTGELFF
many	.	TRBJ1-6	TRBV12-3/TRBV12-4	TGTGCCAGCAGTTTCTGGGGATCACCCCTCCACTTT	CASSFWGSPLHF
.	TRBD1	TRBJ1-2	TRBV20-1	TGCAGTGCAATAGACAGGGGCAACTATGGCTACACCTTC	CSAIDRGNYGYTF
many	.	TRBJ2-3	TRBV5-6	TGTGCCAGCAGCTTCCGTACTGCTTTACAGGTCACAGATACGCAGTATTTT	CASSFRTALQVTDTQYF
many	.	TRBJ2-1	TRBV11-2	TGTGCCAGCAGCTCGTTCGGGACTGCCTCCTACAATGAGCAGTTCTTC	CASSSFGTASYNEQFF
many	.	TRBJ1-6	TRBV11-2	TGTGCCAGCAGCTTAATCCTCGGGATGGGGGGAGGTAATTCACCCCTCCACTTT	CASSLILGMGGGNSPLHF
.	.	TRBJ1-5	TRBV19	TGTGCCAGTAGTATCGGCGGGGGGCAGGGGAGTAAGACCCAGAATTTT	CASSIGGGQGSKTQNF
many	TRBD2	TRBJ2-2	TRBV12-3/TRBV12-4	TGTGCCAGCACGACTAGCGCGAACACCGGGGAGCTGTTTTTT	CASTTSANTGELFF
many	.	TRBJ2-1	TRBV5-1	TGCGCCAGCAGCTTGGAACTCCTTACGGAAAATGAGCAGTTCTTC	CASSLELLTENEQFF
many	TRBD1	TRBJ1-1	TRBV7-6	TGTGCCAGCAGCTTAGAGGGACAGCTGAACACTGAAGCTTTCTTT	CASSLEGQLNTEAFF
many	TRBD1	TRBJ2-7	TRBV7-2	TGTGCCAGCAGTCGATACCGCGGACAGGGTCTCGTCGAGCAGTACTTC	CASSRYRGQGLVEQYF
many	.	TRBJ1-1	TRBV6-5	TGTGCCAGCAGTTACTCCAGGGTGGACACTGAAGCTTTCTTT	CASSYSRVDTEAFF
many	TRBD2	TRBJ2-1	TRBV12-3/TRBV12-4	TGTGCCAGCAGATGGGGACTAGCGGGAGGGGACGGTGAGCAGTTCTTC	CASRWGLAGGDGEQFF
.	.	TRBJ1-1	TRBV2	TGTGCCAGCAGTGAGGCTACTGAAGCTTTCTTT	CASSEATEAFF
few	TRBD2	TRBJ2-2	TRBV7-2	TGTGCCAGCAGCCCCCCCAACAGCGGGGTCCACGGGGAGCTGTTTTTT	CASSPPNSGVHGELFF
few	.	TRBJ2-1	TRBV19	TGTGCCAGTAGTAACCCCCTAATCCATGAGCAGTTCTTC	CASSNPLIHEQFF
many	.	TRBJ2-7	TRBV21-1	TGTGCCAGCATCGACGTATACGGCAGAATCTACGAGCAGTACTTC	CASIDVYGRIYEQYF
many	.	TRBJ2-5	TRBV5-6	TGTGCCAGCAGCTTACCGACGCGGGAGACCCAGTACTTC	CASSLPTRETQYF
many	.	TRBJ1-2	TRBV5-1	TGCGCCAGCAGCTTCAGCGGGCAAGGCGGCTACACCTTC	CASSFSGQGGYTF
many	.	TRBJ2-1	TRBV9	TGTGCCAGCAGCGTAGATGGCAATGAGCAGTTCTTC	CASSVDGNEQFF
many	.	TRBJ2-4	TRBV14	TGTGCCAGCAGCCAAGAAGCGGGTTGGGGCATTCAGTACTTC	CASSQEAGWGIQYF
many	.	TRBJ2-5	TRBV14	TGTGCCAGTGGACGGGAAGAGACCCAGTACTTC	CASGREETQYF
many	.	TRBJ1-2	TRBV5-1	TGCGCCAGCAGCTTACAGGGCCAAGGCTACACCTTC	CASSLQGQGYTF
many	.	TRBJ1-2	TRBV5-6	TGTGCCAGCAGCTTGTTGGCACGTCACTATGGCTACACCTTC	CASSLLARHYGYTF
.	.	TRBJ1-2	TRBV5-6	TGTGCCAGCAGCTTGGGTTTCAGCAGCGATGGCTACACCTTC	CASSLGFSSDGYTF
many	TRBD1	TRBJ2-5	TRBV20-1	TGCAGTGCTCTTCAACAGGGGAAAGAGACCCAGTACTTC	CSALQQGKETQYF
many	.	TRBJ2-4	TRBV24-1	TGTGCCACCAGTGCCTCCCTTTTACTAGCCAAAAACATTCAGTACTTC	CATSASLLLAKNIQYF
many	TRBD2	TRBJ2-7	TRBV20-1	TGCAGTGCCAGAGCGGGAGTCTACGAGCAGTACTTC	CSARAGVYEQYF
many	TRBD1	TRBJ2-5	TRBV20-1	TGCAGTGCACTTCCCGGGACAGGGAGGGAAGGGACCCAGTACTTC	CSALPGTGREGTQYF
many	.	TRBJ1-5	TRBV7-9	TGTGCCAGCAGCTCCCAGGGGAATCAGCCCCAGCATTTT	CASSSQGNQPQHF
many	.	TRBJ2-7	TRBV29-1	TGCAGCGTCGCGGACAGAGGCTACGAGCAGTACTTC	CSVADRGYEQYF
many	TRBD1	TRBJ1-4	TRBV7-9	TGTGCCAGCAGCTTCGGGACAGGTCTGGATGAAAAACTGTTTTTT	CASSFGTGLDEKLFF
many	.	TRBJ2-7	TRBV7-8	TGTGCCAGCAGCTTAGCGGCAGTCTACGAGCAGTACTTC	CASSLAAVYEQYF
many	.	TRBJ1-1	TRBV7-2	TGTGCCAGCAGCTTTTCGGGACAGAACACTGAAGCTTTCTTT	CASSFSGQNTEAFF